The 19 T cell receptor beta chains given below trace back to one sample, sequenced in a study of T cells in Graves' hyperthyroidism and ophthalmopathy. Amplified TCR beta CDR3 regions came from RNA transcripts. The HTBI primer set served for first-round RT-PCR of the TCR CDR3. TCRdb used MiXCR to reprocess the multiplex PCR reads, holding one entry per CDR3 protein. The sample includes fewer than 650,000 distinct CDR3 sequences, over 45% of them seen just once. Sequencing used peripheral blood or thyroid tissue (not recorded which). Receptor source: an adult woman with Graves' disease, either hyperthyroidism or ophthalmopathy (not recorded which).

This chain joins TRBV3-1 and TRBJ2-2; possibly TRBD1 for D (6 bases). CDR1 is LGHDT, CDR2 YNNKEL, per germline (reference sequence). CDR3 length: 14 residues. V was cut by 7 bases and J by 4 bases, with 13 bases left in between. CDR3 loop: CASKRQGTTGELFF. In DNA form, the CDR3 reads TGTGCCAGCAAGAGGCAGGGGACCACCGGGGAGCTGTTTTTT.

The V and J genes are TRBV10-1 and TRBJ2-5, with 8 bases fitting TRBD2. V dropped 9 bases and J dropped 5; count of bases not matched to a gene: 11. Germline V gene data show CDR1 as WNHNN and CDR2 as SYGVQD (reference sequence). The CDR3 spans 14 residues. The CDR3: CASPRSGSWETQYF. CDR3 DNA: TGCGCCAGTCCAAGGAGCGGGAGTTGGGAGACCCAGTACTTC.

The CDR3 DNA sequence: TGTGCCAGCAGTGAAGCCGGGACAGCCTCCTACGAGCAGTACTTC. Amino acid sequence: CASSEAGTASYEQYF. J is TRBJ2-7 and V is TRBV2; the match to TRBD1 covers 7 bases. Germline CDR1 is SNHLY and CDR2 is FYNNEI. The CDR3 extends over 15 amino acids. V dropped 0 bases and J dropped 0; count of bases not matched to a gene: 2.

V gene TRBV13 combines with J gene TRBJ1-6; the match to TRBD1 covers 9 bases. Germline V CDR1 and CDR2: PRHDT, FYEKMQ (reference sequence). This CDR3 is built from 15 residues. The V segment lost 6 bases and the J segment 8 bases; nucleotides outside the gene matches: 8. This chain's CDR3 is CASSPTGQGYSPLHF. Here the CDR3 DNA reads TGTGCCAGCAGTCCGACGGGACAGGGCTATTCACCCCTCCACTTT. Drawing the rest from reference TRBV13 and TRBJ1-6, the complete variable domain is AAGVIQSPRHLIKEKRETATLKCYPIPRHDTVYWYQQGPGQDPQFLISFYEKMQSDKGSIPDRFSAQQFSDYHSELNMSSLELGDSALYFCASSPTGQGYSPLHFGNGTRLTVT.

V and J are TRBV7-9 and TRBJ2-7; a possible D gene is TRBD2 (5 bases). CDR3 length: 12 residues. The V end was cut by 2 bases, the J end by 6 bases, with 8 bases between. CDR1 and CDR2 (germline): SEHNR, FQNEAQ (reference sequence). The CDR3 sequence is CASSLSSSEQYF. For the CDR3, the DNA is TGTGCCAGCAGCTTATCTAGCTCCGAGCAGTACTTC.

This clonotype was recorded many times. The chain employs TRBV25-1 and TRBJ1-4, with TRBD1 matching 9 bases. The V and J ends lost 4 bases and 13 bases, in that order; junction bases with no gene match: 7. This CDR3 has 13 amino acids. Germline V gene sequence: CDR1 MGHDK, CDR2 SYGVNS. CDR3 loop: CASSGQGVHGLFF. CDR3 bases: TGTGCCAGCAGTGGACAGGGGGTTCACGGACTGTTTTTT.

This clonotype was seen a handful of times. V is TRBV28 and J is TRBJ2-5; D is tentatively TRBD1 or TRBD2 (5 bases each). V was trimmed by 10 bases and J by 4 bases, leaving 16 bases between them. The germline V gene encodes CDR1 MDHEN and CDR2 SYDVKM. CDR3 length equals 13 residues. The CDR3 DNA reads TGTGCCACCCAGGGAGTGGTGTCAGAGACCCAGTACTTC. Translation gives CATQGVVSETQYF.

V and J are TRBV5-1 and TRBJ2-7; 8 nucleotides match TRBD1. The germline CDR1 and CDR2 sequences are SGHRS and YFSETQ. V gave up 0 bases and J gave up 6 bases; unmatched junction bases: 5. The length of the CDR3 is 14 residues. The CDR3 DNA follows: TGCGCCAGCAGCTTGGCCTCAGGGGGCGGCGAGCAGTACTTC. This encodes CASSLASGGGEQYF.

This clonotype was seen a few times. CDR3 sequence reads: CAIRGGTGENNSPLHF. In DNA form, the CDR3 reads TGTGCCATCAGAGGCGGGACAGGGGAGAATAATTCACCCCTCCACTTT. This chain connects TRBV10-3 to TRBJ1-6, with 10 bases matching TRBD1. Germline loops: CDR1 ENHRY, CDR2 SYGVKD. There are 16 residues in the CDR3. The V gene end was trimmed by 6 bases and the J gene end by 5 bases; junction bases not matched to a gene: 7.

This clonotype was counted once. This may arise from a read error, as a much more abundant clone is one base away. Here the CDR3 DNA reads TGTTCCAGCAGTTACTCGGGGCAGTCTGAAGCTTTCTTT. Translating gives CSSSYSGQSEAFF. V and J are TRBV11-2 and TRBJ1-1; possible D gene TRBD1, 5 bases. Germline V gene lookup returns CDR1 SGHAT and CDR2 FQNNGV. The CDR3 is 13 residues long.

In its sample, this clonotype was seen once. A read error may be the cause here, since a much bigger clone is one base away. This chain links TRBV7-2 with TRBJ1-5, with 11 bases that match TRBD1. Germline-derived CDR1 and CDR2 are SGHTA and FQGNSA. This CDR3 is built from 14 residues. The CDR3 spells CASREGQGANPQHF. The CDR3 DNA follows: TGCGCCAGCAGGGAAGGACAGGGGGCAAATCCCCAGCATTTT.

V gene TRBV7-4 combines with J gene TRBJ1-5; 7 bases are a match to TRBD1. This CDR3 comprises 16 residues. Losses at the gene ends were 8 bases for V and 3 bases for J; bases not matched to a gene: 13. Germline CDR1 SGHVT, CDR2 SQSDAQ. CDR3: CASSPGQGGVNQPQHF. CDR3 nucleotide sequence: TGTGCCAGCTCACCGGGGCAGGGGGGCGTCAATCAGCCCCAGCATTTT.

This clonotype has ten or more counts. The rearrangement links TRBV14 to TRBJ1-6; D gene uncertain. CDR3 length: 14 amino acids. CDR1 is SGHDN and CDR2 is FVKESK in the germline V gene. V was clipped by 1 base and J by 4 bases, with 5 bases between them. The CDR3 nucleotides are TGTGCCAGCAGCCAAGGGGGTTATAATTCACCCCTCCACTTT. Its translation: CASSQGGYNSPLHF.

V gene TRBV6-1 combines with J gene TRBJ2-5; D not resolved. This CDR3 is built from 11 residues. V was pared by 6 bases and J by 8 bases, with 10 bases between. The V gene's germline CDR1 is MNHNS and CDR2 SASEGT. The CDR3 here is CASRIGNTQYF. The CDR3 nucleotides are TGTGCCAGCAGAATAGGAAACACCCAGTACTTC.

V gene TRBV19 combines with J gene TRBJ2-5, with 9 bases aligning to TRBD1. CDR1 and CDR2 (germline): LNHDA, SQIVND (reference sequence). The CDR3 covers 14 residues. The V and J ends lost 6 bases and 2 bases, in that order; junction bases with no gene match: 4. The CDR3: CASSPTGGQETQYF. DNA for the CDR3: TGTGCCAGTAGCCCGACAGGGGGTCAAGAGACCCAGTACTTC.

This chain joins TRBV15 and TRBJ2-5; 14 bases are shared with TRBD2. Trimming took 0 bases from V and 4 from J; bases not matched to a gene: 7. CDR1 is LNHNV and CDR2 is YYDKDF in the germline V gene (reference sequence). CDR3 size: 18 residues. In DNA, the CDR3 is TGTGCCACCAGCAGAGATCGAGGGACTAGCGGGAGTGGAGAGACCCAGTACTTC. Its protein is CATSRDRGTSGSGETQYF.

This chain connects TRBV7-2 to TRBJ1-2; 7 bases are a match to TRBD1. With V trimmed by 6 bases and J by 3 bases, 10 bases remained unmatched. This CDR3 is 15 amino acids long. Per the germline V gene, CDR1 is SGHTA and CDR2 is FQGNSA. The CDR3 is CASRPPRGRDYGYTF. DNA of the CDR3: TGTGCCAGCAGGCCTCCGAGGGGGCGGGACTATGGCTACACCTTC. The whole variable domain, remainder taken from reference TRBV7-2 and TRBJ1-2, is GAGVSQSPSNKVTEKGKDVELRCDPISGHTALYWYRQSLGQGLEFLIYFQGNSAPDKSGLPSDRFSAERTGGSVSTLTIQRTQQEDSAVYLCASRPPRGRDYGYTFGSGTRLTVV.

Only a few counts were recorded for this clonotype. This chain uses TRBV12-3 or TRBV12-4 with TRBJ2-7, with 10 bases aligning to TRBD1. J lost 6 bases, V lost 5 bases, and 7 bases had no gene match. The CDR3 extends over 14 amino acids. CDR3 region: CASSADRGFGEQYF. CDR3 sequence (DNA): TGTGCCAGCAGTGCGGACAGGGGGTTTGGCGAGCAGTACTTC.

This chain links TRBV10-3 with TRBJ2-7, with TRBD2 matching over 9 bases. CDR3 length: 14 amino acids. Germline loops: CDR1 ENHRY, CDR2 SYGVKD. J was trimmed by 6 bases and V by 2 bases; bases with no gene match: 5. In DNA form, the CDR3 reads TGTGCCATCAGTGAGGAGAGCGGGAGGTTCGAGCAGTACTTC. Amino acids: CAISEESGRFEQYF.